This T cell receptor beta chain was observed in a study of cytomegalovirus exposure and HLA in healthy donors. Study outcomes and limitations: The study recorded over 150 TCR beta chains that were cytomegalovirus-associated. Common viral pathogens seemed, in a later analysis, to connect with several of the most significant clusters.

The PCR contained 60 Vbeta and 13 Jbeta primers. Clones were sequenced by immunoSEQ multiplex PCR, and TCRdb holds only the in-frame ones, with some missing. The sample has over 100,000 clones, under 70% seen once. A word on this clone: The antigen remains undetermined.

The sample was PBMCs. This sequence was found in a man younger than 45 in good health and CMV-seropositive.

CDR3 sequence (DNA): TGTGCCAGCAGTGAAGACAGGGGTAGCACAGATACGCAGTATTTT. It yields the protein CASSEDRGSTDTQYF. The chain uses TRBV28 and TRBJ2-3; 8 nucleotides match TRBD1. This CDR3 comprises 15 residues. J was trimmed by 0 bases and V by 5 bases; bases with no gene match: 4. Germline values: CDR1 MDHEN, CDR2 SYDVKM.